This entry features one TCR beta chain sequence. Its antigen is unknown. Per-base quality was not reported, and no clone a single base away is much larger than it. V sheds 3 bases and J sheds 5 bases, leaving 10 bases between their ends. Taken from the germline V gene, the CDR1 and CDR2 loops are LGHNA and YSLEER. The CDR3, cysteine through phenylalanine, is 13 amino acids long. The read is trimmed to its CDR3 DNA, 39 bases read in frame from base 1. The cohort was made up of under 800 healthy bone marrow donors. At the time of sampling, every cohort member was nominally healthy, though immune exposures that went unrecorded were likely present. The donor tested CMV seronegative and was one of the 352 seronegative cohort members. Each donor provided a peripheral blood sample, and peripheral blood mononuclear cells were used for TCR beta sequencing. The Qiagen DNeasy Blood Extraction Kit was used to extract genomic DNA from the blood cell samples.

The sample originates from a study of cytomegalovirus exposure and HLA in healthy donors (dated by TCRdb to about 2017). In terms of the full investigation: According to an earlier analysis of several hundred of the donors, about 179 million T cells yielded roughly 100 million unique TCR beta sequences and about 300 Gb of sequence data. Typing coverage differed by locus: A, B, C, DRB1 and DQB1 were typed in roughly 629-630 donors, DQA1 in approximately 520, DPA1 in around 600, and DPB1 in 400 to 480. High-throughput TCR immunosequencing, statistical association of individual TCRs with disease status, and machine learning were combined to predict cytomegalovirus infection status. Because of strong linkage in the cohort, five DR-DQ haplotypes were treated as single units for association and clustering. In addition to the first cohort of 666 subjects, a separate validation cohort of approximately 120 different subjects was used. Every repertoire in the discovery cohort had been generated on one and the same sequencing platform. Of the 350 to 450 genotyped donors, 65% to 90% fell in the genetic ancestry cluster associated with self-reported Caucasian donors. An early release covering roughly 600 HLA-typed donors comprised roughly 300 gigabases of sequencing data and approximately 85 million unique TCR sequences. The study aimed to test whether cataloging public T cell receptors could reveal signatures of past pathogen exposure. An earlier analysis of about 620 of the donors applied high-throughput TCR beta sequencing to assess whether each TCR beta V gene segment acted as functional or pseudogenic. The later analysis used no new phenotypic data to find candidate immune exposures, relying instead on TCR beta sequences and their occurrence across donors. In a later analysis, previously published TCR beta repertoires from 666 donors were re-analyzed and high-resolution HLA genotyping was added so that TCR occurrence patterns could be studied. HLA typing included class I and class II loci at four-digit resolution. A later genetic analysis used genome-wide SNP genotypes for about 60% of the roughly 700 donors, treating that subset as a discovery cohort. The study profiled the T cell repertoires of 666 subjects by immunosequencing and related them to cytomegalovirus serostatus. Among some 400 genotyped donors of the cohort, an average of around 240,000 unique TCR beta nucleotide sequences were sequenced per donor, 15% to 20% of them non-productive. Donor age, sex, ethnicity and CMV serostatus were compiled alongside the repertoire data. General findings and caveats noted by the study authors: The sequencing pipeline was judged likely to have produced a cluster of highly shared sequence variants as a technical artifact. Three of the identified cytomegalovirus-associated TCR beta chains were confirmed in vitro to be specific for cytomegalovirus antigens. The study listed 150 to 200 TCR beta chains as associated with cytomegalovirus. A later genetic analysis associated a missense DCLRE1C variant with V-gene and J-gene trimming of TCR beta chains, and an independent cohort replicated the association. Most TCR sequences were seen in very few donors, while some public TCRs were found in many individuals. In a later analysis, most CMV-associated TCR beta chains were found to appear HLA-restricted, with HLA associations seemingly driven largely by CMV exposure. According to a later genetic analysis, donors in an Asian-associated ancestry cluster had fewer N-insertions in productive TCRs than the approximately 690-donor mean. In an earlier analysis of approximately 590 of the donors, most TCR beta V segments appeared in productive rearrangements about 87% or about 30% of the time, broadly matching IMGT annotations. In this cohort, only TCR beta chains were sequenced, and detectable features were limited by the absence of alpha or paired-chain data. Immune exposure information for the cohort was limited to CMV serostatus. A later analysis found that HLA-associated TCR beta chains were more clonally expanded and had lower generation probabilities than equally common non-associated chains. It was suggested by the authors that the approach could potentially be generalized to other disease states and immunological phenotypes. The presence/absence analyses assumed that sequencing depth was roughly uniform across donors, and that assumption may not be true. A further reported finding was that TCR beta sequences accurately predicted the HLA-A and HLA-B alleles for most subjects in the first cohort. According to a later analysis, TCR association rates differed among HLA loci, with DRB1 alleles showing the most associated TCRs and HLA-C alleles showing the fewest. Because HLA typing was unavailable for some donors at each locus, only the typed subset was used in association tests. In a later analysis, about 16,000 TCR beta sequences were associated with specific HLA alleles at a false discovery rate of 0.05. Over 15 rarely observed V segments, including chromosome 9 orphons, were excluded from the earlier analysis of a few hundred of the donors because counts were too low. Several of the top co-occurrence clusters appeared to be linked to parvovirus B19, influenza, CMV and Epstein-Barr virus, according to a later analysis. The 87-base-pair reads could not distinguish some IMGT-functional V segments, including TRBV6-2 and TRBV6-3, so those segments were excluded. Linkage disequilibrium might explain the correlated functional status among segregating V segments, but an unknown experimental factor could not be ruled out. The classifier was reported to diagnose cytomegalovirus status with high specificity and sensitivity in both the original and validation cohorts. Assigning TCR associations to individual alleles was difficult when HLA alleles, especially DR and DQ, strongly co-occurred.

The library was produced with the immunoSEQ multiplex PCR assay. A mixture of 60 forward primers for TCR Vbeta segments and 13 reverse primers for TCR Jbeta segments was used in the multiplex PCR. A multiplex PCR assay on genomic DNA amplified the CDR3 region of rearranged TCR beta genes. The Illumina HiSeq System was used to sequence the amplified TCR beta libraries as 87-base-pair reads. In the original analysis: In a later analysis, roughly 80 million unique TCR beta chains were counted across the 500 to 700 repertoires, and approximately 11 million of these chains were shared by at least two donors. To remove PCR and sequencing errors, raw reads were error-corrected and collapsed into unique sequences using a nearest-neighbor algorithm that merged closely related sequences. To assign V, D and J gene segments, CDR3 sequences were aligned to IMGT reference sequences. For a sequence to be retained, a match of at least six nucleotides to both a V gene segment and a J gene segment was required. A rearrangement was called productive if the CDR3 had no stop codons and remained in frame with V and J, and every other rearrangement was called non-productive. CDR3 was defined according to IMGT convention as the region running from the second conserved V-encoded cysteine to the conserved J-encoded phenylalanine. Sequences without an unambiguous match to a single V gene segment were excluded from the earlier analysis of 587 of the donors. An earlier analysis of 587 of the donors called V segments functional above 56.7% productive rearrangements and segregating when the between-donor standard deviation exceeded 5%. A statistical classification framework was built for diagnosing cytomegalovirus status from the catalog of TCR beta chain sequences. V and J gene assignment, in a later analysis, came from comparing TCR nucleotide sequences with IMGT/GENE-DB human TR gene sequences. A later analysis assigned CDR3 sequences and most-parsimonious VDJ recombination scenarios with the TCRdist pipeline. In a later analysis, every TCR beta chain was defined by the combination of its CDR3 amino acid sequence and its V-gene family, and reads without a unique V-gene family were dropped. As a way to deal with suspected cross-contamination and a sequencing artifact, a later analysis dropped approximately 590 nucleotide sequences that were highly shared and had low generation probability. In a later analysis, a clonal expansion index for each public chain was calculated from normalized within-repertoire ranks of inferred template counts. Generation probabilities in a later analysis came from a VDJ recombination model fitted to out-of-frame rearrangements, and those results were checked against IGoR. A later analysis scored TCR-TCR, TCR-HLA and TCR-CMV co-occurrence with hypergeometric tests, applying a repertoire-size bias correction to TCR pairs. In a later analysis, false discovery rates were estimated by permuting HLA or CMV assignments 20 times. In a later analysis, co-occurring TCRs were grouped using DBSCAN, and TCRdist sequence similarity was added for clustering within HLA-allele-positive subsets. Repertoires with fewer than 30,000 or more than 120,000 public chains, plus five repertoires with anomalous nucleotide sharing, were excluded from co-occurrence clustering. The source is immuneACCESS, and TCRdb retained only in-frame sequences with V and J called. Part of the clones is not carried over; for the studies checked, unresolved V genes explain less than half of this, and the remainder is unexplained. V and J calls and clone size follow that table, whereas D and trimming were derived from the DNA. The sample table lists about 180,000 clones, approximately 83% of them with a count of one. The ten most abundant clones make up more than 1% of the sample.

Sequencing input: PBMCs. This clonotype originated in a boy aged 2 to 10 in good health and CMV-seronegative. The chain is encoded by TRBV4-3 joined to TRBJ1-1; perhaps TRBD1 is the D gene, with 5 bases matching. This receptor has the CDR3 CASSHSGGTEAFF. The nucleotide sequence reads as follows: TGCGCCAGCAGCCATAGCGGGGGAACTGAAGCTTTCTTT.